The clone carrying this T cell receptor (beta chain) was seen a few times. The antigen remains undetermined. The CDR3 spans 14 residues. The V gene's germline CDR1 is SGHVS and CDR2 FQNEAQ. V was pared by 3 bases and J by 6 bases, with 11 bases between. These data are taken from a study of early T cells in non-severe SARS-CoV-2 infection. Overall study context: Chains were unpaired, as sequencing was done on bulk RNA from unsorted whole blood. Whole-study results and caveats: Anti-spike CD8 responses were favored in VDJdb matching, and private and CD4 specificities were missed.

Unique molecular identifiers were added to individual cDNA molecules. TCRdb called the 5' RACE reads again in MiXCR, with one record for every CDR3 protein. The sample has around 60,000 distinct CDR3 sequences; over 9% are singletons. The TCR originated in an adult who was a healthcare worker with PCR-confirmed SARS-CoV-2 infection or an uninfected control (not recorded which). Here the sequenced sample was whole blood, taken at baseline. This chain uses TRBV7-8 with TRBJ1-4, with D tentatively TRBD1 (5 bases). CDR3 nucleotides: TGTGCCAGCAGCTTGGGGCGGAACCATGAAAAACTGTTTTTT. Translating gives CASSLGRNHEKLFF.